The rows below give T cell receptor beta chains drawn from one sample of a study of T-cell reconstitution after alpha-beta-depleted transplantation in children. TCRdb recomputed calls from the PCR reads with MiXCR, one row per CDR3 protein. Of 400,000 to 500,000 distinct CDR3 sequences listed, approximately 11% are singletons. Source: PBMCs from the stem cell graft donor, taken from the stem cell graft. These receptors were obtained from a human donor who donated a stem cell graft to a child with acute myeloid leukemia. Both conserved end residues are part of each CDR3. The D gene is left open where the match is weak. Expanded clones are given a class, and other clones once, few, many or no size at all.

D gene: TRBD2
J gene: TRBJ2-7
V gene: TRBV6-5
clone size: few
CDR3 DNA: TGTGCCAGCAGTTGGGGACTAGAAGGAGCCTACGAGCAGTACTTC
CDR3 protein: CASSWGLEGAYEQYF

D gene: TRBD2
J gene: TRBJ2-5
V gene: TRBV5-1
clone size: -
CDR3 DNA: TGCGCCAGCAGCCCGCAGGGACCGGGACTAGCGGGAAAGGAGACCCAGTACTTC
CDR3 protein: CASSPQGPGLAGKETQYF

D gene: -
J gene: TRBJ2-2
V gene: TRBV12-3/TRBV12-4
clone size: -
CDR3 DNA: TGTGCCAGCAGTTCCAACCCGGGTGGGGAGCTGTTTTTT
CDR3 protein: CASSSNPGGELFF

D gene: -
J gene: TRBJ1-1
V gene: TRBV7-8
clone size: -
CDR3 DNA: TGTGCCAGCAGCTTCTCTCGCGGACAGACAAACACTGAAGCTTTCTTT
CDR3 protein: CASSFSRGQTNTEAFF

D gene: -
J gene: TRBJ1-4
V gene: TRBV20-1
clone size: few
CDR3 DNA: TGCAGTGCTAGAGACCCGACGGAGAGTTTTGAAAAACTGTTTTTT
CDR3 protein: CSARDPTESFEKLFF

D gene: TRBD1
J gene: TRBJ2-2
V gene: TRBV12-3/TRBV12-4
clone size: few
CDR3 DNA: TGTGCCAGCAGCCGCTCCGCAGGGGGCTGGACCGGGGAGCTGTTTTTT
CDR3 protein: CASSRSAGGWTGELFF

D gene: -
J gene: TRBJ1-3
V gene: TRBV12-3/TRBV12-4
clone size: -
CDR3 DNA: TGTGCCAGCAGTTTAACAGACCTCTCTGGAAACACCATATATTTT
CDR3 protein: CASSLTDLSGNTIYF

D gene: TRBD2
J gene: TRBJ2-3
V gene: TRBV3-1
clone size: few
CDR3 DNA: TGTGCCAGCAGCCAAGGGAGACTAGCGGGGGCAATCACAGATACGCAGTATTTT
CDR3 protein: CASSQGRLAGAITDTQYF

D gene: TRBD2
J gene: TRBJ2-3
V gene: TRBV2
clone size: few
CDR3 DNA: TGTGCCAGCAGTCAACTAGCGCCTAGCACAGATACGCAGTATTTT
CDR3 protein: CASSQLAPSTDTQYF

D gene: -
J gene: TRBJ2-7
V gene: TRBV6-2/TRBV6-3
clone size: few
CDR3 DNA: TGTGCCGCTTCACCCGGTAGACTCTACGAGCAGTACTTC
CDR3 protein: CAASPGRLYEQYF

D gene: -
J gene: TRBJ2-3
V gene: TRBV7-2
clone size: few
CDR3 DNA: TGTGCCAGCAGACCTCAGGGTCAAACAGATACGCAGTATTTT
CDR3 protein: CASRPQGQTDTQYF

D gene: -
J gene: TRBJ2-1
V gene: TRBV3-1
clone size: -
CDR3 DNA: TGTGCCAGCAGTTTTAGTCTGGGCGACAAACCGAGCTCCTACAATGACCAGTTCTTC
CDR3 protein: CASSFSLGDKPSSYNDQFF

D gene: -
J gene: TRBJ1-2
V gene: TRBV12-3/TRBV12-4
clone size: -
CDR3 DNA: TGTGCCAGCAGTTTATTTCAGGGGAGTTCGGGGGGCTACACCTTC
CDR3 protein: CASSLFQGSSGGYTF

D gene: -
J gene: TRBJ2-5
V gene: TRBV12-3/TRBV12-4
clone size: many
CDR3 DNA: TGTGCCAGCAGTTTAGCCGTAACGGCGGGGGCCCTACAAGAGACCCAGTACTTC
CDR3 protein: CASSLAVTAGALQETQYF

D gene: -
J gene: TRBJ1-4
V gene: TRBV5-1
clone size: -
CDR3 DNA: TGCGCCAGCAGCCTGGGCCAAACCTCAGAAAAACTGTTTTTT
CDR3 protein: CASSLGQTSEKLFF

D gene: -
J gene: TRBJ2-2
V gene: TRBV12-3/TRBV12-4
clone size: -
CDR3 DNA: TGTGCCAGCAGTTTAGCAGGAGTTACAGGGCGTTCAGGGGAGCTGTTTTTT
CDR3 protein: CASSLAGVTGRSGELFF

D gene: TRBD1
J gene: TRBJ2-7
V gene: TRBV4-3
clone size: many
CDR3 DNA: TGCGCCAGCAGCCAAGCCGGGACAGGAGCCTACGAGCAGTACTTC
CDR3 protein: CASSQAGTGAYEQYF

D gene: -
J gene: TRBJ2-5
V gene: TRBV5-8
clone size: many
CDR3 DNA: TGTGCCAGCAGCTTCGGAATGGAGACCCAGTACTTC
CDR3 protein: CASSFGMETQYF

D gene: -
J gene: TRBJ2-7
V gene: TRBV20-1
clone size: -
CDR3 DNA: TGCAGTGCTAGTCCCGCGAGCGGCGAGCAGTACTTC
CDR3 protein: CSASPASGEQYF

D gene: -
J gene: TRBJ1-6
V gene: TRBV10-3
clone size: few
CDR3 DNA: TGTGCCATCAGTGAGGGATTCTATAATTCACCCCTCCACTTT
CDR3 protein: CAISEGFYNSPLHF

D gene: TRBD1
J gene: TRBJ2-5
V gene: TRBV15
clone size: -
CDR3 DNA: TGTGCCACCAGCGAGGGACAGACCCTACAAGAGACCCAGTACTTC
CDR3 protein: CATSEGQTLQETQYF

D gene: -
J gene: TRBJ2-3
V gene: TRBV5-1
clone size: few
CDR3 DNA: TGCGCCAGCAGCCTTTCGTCGGACACAGATACGCAGTATTTT
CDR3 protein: CASSLSSDTDTQYF

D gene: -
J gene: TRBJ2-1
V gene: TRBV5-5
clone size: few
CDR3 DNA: TGTGCCAGCAGCTTCACAGAAAGGGAGTTCTTC
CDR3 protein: CASSFTEREFF

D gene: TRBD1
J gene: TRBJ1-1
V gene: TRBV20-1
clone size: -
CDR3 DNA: TGCAGTGCTCCAAGGGGGACAGGGGGCGGGTACACTGAAGCTTTCTTT
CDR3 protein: CSAPRGTGGGYTEAFF

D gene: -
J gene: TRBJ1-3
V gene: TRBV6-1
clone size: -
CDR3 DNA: TGTGCCAGCAGGAAGGGCTCTGGAAACACCATATATTTT
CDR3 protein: CASRKGSGNTIYF

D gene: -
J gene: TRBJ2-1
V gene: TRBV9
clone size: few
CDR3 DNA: TGTGCCAGCAGCGCGGACGTACGGAGCAATGAGCAGTTCTTC
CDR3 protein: CASSADVRSNEQFF

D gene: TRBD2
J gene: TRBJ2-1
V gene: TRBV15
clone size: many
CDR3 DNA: TGTGCCACCAGCAGAGAAGCGGGAGGACCCTACAATGAGCAGTTCTTC
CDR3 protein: CATSREAGGPYNEQFF

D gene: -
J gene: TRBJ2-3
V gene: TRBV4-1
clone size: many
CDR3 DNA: TGCGCCAGCGGATGGATCCATCCAAGCACAGATACGCAGTATTTT
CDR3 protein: CASGWIHPSTDTQYF

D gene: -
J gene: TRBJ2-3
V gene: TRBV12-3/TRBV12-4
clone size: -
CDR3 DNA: TGTGCCAGCATCCCCCCTACCCCAGGGGTGAGCACAGATACGCAGTATTTT
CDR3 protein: CASIPPTPGVSTDTQYF

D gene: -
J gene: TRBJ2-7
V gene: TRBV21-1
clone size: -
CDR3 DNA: TGTGCCAGCAGCAAGCAAGGTCAGGAAGGGAGCAACCCCTACGAGCAGTACTTC
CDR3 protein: CASSKQGQEGSNPYEQYF

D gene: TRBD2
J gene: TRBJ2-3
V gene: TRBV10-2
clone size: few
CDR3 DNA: TGCGCCAGCACCGCGGGGGGGGTTGGAGATACGCAGTATTTT
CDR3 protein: CASTAGGVGDTQYF

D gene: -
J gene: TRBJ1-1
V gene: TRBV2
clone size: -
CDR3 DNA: TGTGCCAGCGGGGGGCGGGGGTGGGGCACTGAAGCTTTCTTT
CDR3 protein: CASGGRGWGTEAFF

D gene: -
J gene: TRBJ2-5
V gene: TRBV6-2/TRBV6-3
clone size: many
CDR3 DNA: TGTGCCAGCTGGACGGGACAAGAGACCCAGTACTTC
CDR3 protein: CASWTGQETQYF

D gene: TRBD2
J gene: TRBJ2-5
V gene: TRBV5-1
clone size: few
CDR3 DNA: TGCGCCAGCAGCTTGGTTCGCGGGGGGGTTCGAGAGACCCAGTACTTC
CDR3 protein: CASSLVRGGVRETQYF

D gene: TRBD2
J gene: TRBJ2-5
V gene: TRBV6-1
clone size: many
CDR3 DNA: TGTGCCGGTGGTAGCGGGAGAGGGCAAGAGACCCAGTACTTC
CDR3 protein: CAGGSGRGQETQYF

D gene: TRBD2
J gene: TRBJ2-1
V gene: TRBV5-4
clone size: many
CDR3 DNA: TGTGCCAGCAGCTCCCACCGGGGGGGCCGCGACAATGAGCAGTTCTTC
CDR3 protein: CASSSHRGGRDNEQFF

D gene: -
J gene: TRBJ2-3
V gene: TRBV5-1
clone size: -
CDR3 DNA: TGCGCCAGCAGCTTGGCACAGATCCTTAGCACAGATACGCAGTATTTT
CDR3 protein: CASSLAQILSTDTQYF

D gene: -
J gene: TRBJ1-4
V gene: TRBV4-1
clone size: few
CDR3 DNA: TGCGCCAGCAGCGTTCAACCCGGGGGAGGTGAAAAACTGTTTTTT
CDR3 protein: CASSVQPGGGEKLFF

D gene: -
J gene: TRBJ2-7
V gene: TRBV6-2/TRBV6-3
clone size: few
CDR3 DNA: TGTGCCAGCAGAAGGTCCTACGAGCAGTACTTC
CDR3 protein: CASRRSYEQYF

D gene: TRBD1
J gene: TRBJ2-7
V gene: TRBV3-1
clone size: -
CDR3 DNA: TGTGCCAGCAGCCAAGCCGGTGGGACAGGGCCGTACTTC
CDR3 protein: CASSQAGGTGPYF

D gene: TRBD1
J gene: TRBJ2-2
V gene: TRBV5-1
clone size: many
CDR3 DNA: TGCGCCAGCAGCTCTTGGACAGGGAAGAGCGAGGGGGAGCTGTTTTTT
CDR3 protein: CASSSWTGKSEGELFF

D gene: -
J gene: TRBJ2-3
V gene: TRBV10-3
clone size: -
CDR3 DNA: TGTGCCATCAGTGAGGCTTCCAGTGGCTACCAAAGCACAGATACGCAGTATTTT
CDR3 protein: CAISEASSGYQSTDTQYF

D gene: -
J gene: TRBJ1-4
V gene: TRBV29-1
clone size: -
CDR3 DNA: TGCAGCGCCCGTTTTGGGGAAAAACTGTTTTTT
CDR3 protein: CSARFGEKLFF

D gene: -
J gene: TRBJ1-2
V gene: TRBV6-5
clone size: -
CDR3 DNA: TGTGCCAGCAGTTACTTATCAGGTCTTATGGGCTACACCTTC
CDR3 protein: CASSYLSGLMGYTF

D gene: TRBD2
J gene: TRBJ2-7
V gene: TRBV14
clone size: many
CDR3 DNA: TGTGCCAGCAGCCAAGATAGGACTAGCGGGAGCGTCTCCTACGAGCAGTACTTC
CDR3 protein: CASSQDRTSGSVSYEQYF

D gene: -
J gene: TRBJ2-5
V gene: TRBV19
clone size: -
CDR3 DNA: TGTGCCAGTAGTATGGGGACATCGCCGGGTGAGACCCAGTACTTC
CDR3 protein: CASSMGTSPGETQYF

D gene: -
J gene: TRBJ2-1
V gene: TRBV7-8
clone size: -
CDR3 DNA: TGTGCCAGCGGATTCTCCGGGACTCCGCATGAGCAGTTCTTC
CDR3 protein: CASGFSGTPHEQFF

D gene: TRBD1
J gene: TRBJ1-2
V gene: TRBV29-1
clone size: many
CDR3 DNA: TGCAGCGTTAGGACGGAGGGGGCCTATGGCTACACCTTC
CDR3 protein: CSVRTEGAYGYTF

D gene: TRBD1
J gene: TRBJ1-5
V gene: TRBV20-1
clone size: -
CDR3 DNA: TGCAGTGCTAGGGTTACAGGGGGCGGTCAGCCCCAGCATTTT
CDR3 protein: CSARVTGGGQPQHF

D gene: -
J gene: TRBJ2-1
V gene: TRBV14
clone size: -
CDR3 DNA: TGTGCCAGCAGCCCCGTGGAGGCCATCGGCTCCTACAATGAGCAGTTCTTC
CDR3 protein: CASSPVEAIGSYNEQFF

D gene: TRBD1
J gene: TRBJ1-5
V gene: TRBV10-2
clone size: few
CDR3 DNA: TGCGCCAGCACCGGGACAGGGGGCGCGTATCAGCCCCAGCATTTT
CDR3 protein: CASTGTGGAYQPQHF

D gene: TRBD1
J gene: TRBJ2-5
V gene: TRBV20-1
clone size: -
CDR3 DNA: TGCAGTGCTAAACCTGGGACAGGGCGTCAAGAGACCCAGTACTTC
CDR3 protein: CSAKPGTGRQETQYF

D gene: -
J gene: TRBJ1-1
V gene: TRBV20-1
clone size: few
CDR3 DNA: TGCAGTGCTAGAGCGGGAGATCACACTGAAGCTTTCTTT
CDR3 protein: CSARAGDHTEAFF

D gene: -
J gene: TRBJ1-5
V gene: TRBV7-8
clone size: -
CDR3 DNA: TGTGCCAGCAGCTTATTTCGGGGGAGCAATCAGCCCCAGCATTTT
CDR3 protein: CASSLFRGSNQPQHF

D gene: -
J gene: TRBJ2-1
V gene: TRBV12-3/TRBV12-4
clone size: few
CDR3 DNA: TGTGCCAGCAGTTTAGGGGCGGGCCCTTCCTACAATGAGCAGTTCTTC
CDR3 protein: CASSLGAGPSYNEQFF

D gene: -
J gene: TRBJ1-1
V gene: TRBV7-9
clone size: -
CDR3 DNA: TGTGCCAGCACCCTGAGCGGAGTGAATGAAGCTTTCTTT
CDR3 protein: CASTLSGVNEAFF

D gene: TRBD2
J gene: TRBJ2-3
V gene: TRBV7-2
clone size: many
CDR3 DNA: TGTGCCAGCAGCTTAGAGACTAGCGGGAGGCAGTATTTT
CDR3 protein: CASSLETSGRQYF

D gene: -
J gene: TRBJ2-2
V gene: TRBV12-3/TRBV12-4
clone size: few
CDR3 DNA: TGTGCCAGCGCCATACCCTCCGGGGAGCTGTTTTTT
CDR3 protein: CASAIPSGELFF

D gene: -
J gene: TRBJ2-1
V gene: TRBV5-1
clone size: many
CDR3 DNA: TGCGCCAGCAGTGGGACACCAAGCTCCTACAATGAGCAGTTCTTC
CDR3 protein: CASSGTPSSYNEQFF